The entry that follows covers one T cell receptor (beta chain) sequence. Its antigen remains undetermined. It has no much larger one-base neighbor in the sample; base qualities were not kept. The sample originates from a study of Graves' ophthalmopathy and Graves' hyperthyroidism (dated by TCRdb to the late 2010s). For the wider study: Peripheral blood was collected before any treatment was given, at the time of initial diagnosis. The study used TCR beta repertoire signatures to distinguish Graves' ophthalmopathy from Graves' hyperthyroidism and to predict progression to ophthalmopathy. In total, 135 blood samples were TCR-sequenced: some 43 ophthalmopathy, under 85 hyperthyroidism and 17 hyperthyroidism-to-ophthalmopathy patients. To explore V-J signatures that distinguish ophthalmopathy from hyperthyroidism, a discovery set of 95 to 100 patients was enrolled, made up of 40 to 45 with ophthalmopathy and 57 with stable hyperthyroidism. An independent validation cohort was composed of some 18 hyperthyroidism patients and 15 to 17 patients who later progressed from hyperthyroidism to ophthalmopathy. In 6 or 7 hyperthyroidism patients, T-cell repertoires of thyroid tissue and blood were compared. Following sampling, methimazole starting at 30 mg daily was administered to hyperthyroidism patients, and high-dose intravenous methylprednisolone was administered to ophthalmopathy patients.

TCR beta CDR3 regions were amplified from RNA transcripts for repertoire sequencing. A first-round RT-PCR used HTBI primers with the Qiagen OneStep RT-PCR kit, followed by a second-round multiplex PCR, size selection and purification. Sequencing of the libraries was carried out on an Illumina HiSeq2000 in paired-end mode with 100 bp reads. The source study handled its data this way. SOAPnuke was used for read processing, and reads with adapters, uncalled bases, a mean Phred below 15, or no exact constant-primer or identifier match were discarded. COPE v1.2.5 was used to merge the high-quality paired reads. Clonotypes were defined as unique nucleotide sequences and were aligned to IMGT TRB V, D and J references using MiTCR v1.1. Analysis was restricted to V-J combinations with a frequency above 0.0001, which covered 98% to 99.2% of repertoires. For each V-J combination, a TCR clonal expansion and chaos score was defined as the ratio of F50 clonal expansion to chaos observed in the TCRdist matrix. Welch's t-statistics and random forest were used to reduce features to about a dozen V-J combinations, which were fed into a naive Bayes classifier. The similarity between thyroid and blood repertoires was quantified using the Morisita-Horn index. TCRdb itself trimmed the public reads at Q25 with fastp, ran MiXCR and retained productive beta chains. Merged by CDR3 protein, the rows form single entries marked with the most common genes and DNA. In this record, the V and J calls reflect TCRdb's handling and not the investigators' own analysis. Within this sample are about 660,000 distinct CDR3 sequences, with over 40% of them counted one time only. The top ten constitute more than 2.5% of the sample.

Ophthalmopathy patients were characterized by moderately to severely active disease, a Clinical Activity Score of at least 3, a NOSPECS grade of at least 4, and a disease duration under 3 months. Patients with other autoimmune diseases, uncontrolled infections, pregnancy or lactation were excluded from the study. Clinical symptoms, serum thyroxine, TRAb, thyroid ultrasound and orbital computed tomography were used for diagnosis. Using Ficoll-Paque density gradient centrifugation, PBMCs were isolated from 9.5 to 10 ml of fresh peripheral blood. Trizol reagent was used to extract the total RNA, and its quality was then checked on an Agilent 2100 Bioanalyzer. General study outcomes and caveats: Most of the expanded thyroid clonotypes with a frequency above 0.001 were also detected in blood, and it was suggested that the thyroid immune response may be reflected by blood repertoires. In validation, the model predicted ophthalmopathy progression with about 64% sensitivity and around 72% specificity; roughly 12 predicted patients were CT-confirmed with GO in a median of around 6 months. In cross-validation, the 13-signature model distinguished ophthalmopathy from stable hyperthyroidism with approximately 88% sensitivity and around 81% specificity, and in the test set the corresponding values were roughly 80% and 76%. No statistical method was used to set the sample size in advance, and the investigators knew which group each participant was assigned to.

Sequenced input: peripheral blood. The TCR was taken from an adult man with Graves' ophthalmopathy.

Here the CDR3 is given as CASNPGTSGQETQYF. The nucleotide sequence reads as follows: TGTGCCAGCAATCCCGGGACTAGCGGGCAAGAGACCCAGTACTTC. The chain links TRBV12-3 or TRBV12-4 with TRBJ2-5, with 12 bases in between that match TRBD2. V is cut back by 7 bases and J by 2 bases, with 5 bases in the junction unmatched. Including the terminal cysteine and phenylalanine, the CDR3 comprises 15 residues. Only the CDR3 part of the read is kept: 45 bases, read in frame from the first base.